The 21 T cell receptor beta chains given below trace back to one sample, sequenced in a study of T-cell memory formation after mild COVID-19. TCRdb fed the 5' RACE reads into MiXCR, producing one record per CDR3 protein. This sample has hundreds of thousands of distinct CDR3 sequences; 20% to 30% occur once, and the top ten carry about 12%. Sequenced: PBMCs or a T cell subset sorted from them (not recorded which). The receptors come from an adult woman who had mild COVID-19 (a few samples of this study predate the infection). Cell type and time point are not known.

This clonotype was seen repeatedly, ten times or more. At one end the junction does not follow the germline gene, possibly because of a read error. DNA of the CDR3: TGTGCTAGCAGCCGTGGGACAGGGAACAATGAGCAGTTCTTC. It translates to CASSRGTGNNEQFF. The rearrangement links TRBV7-7 to TRBJ2-1; 9 bases align to TRBD1. Germline CDR1 reads SSHAT; CDR2 reads FNYEAQ (reference sequence). The CDR3 contains 14 residues.

This clonotype was counted ten times or more. This chain uses TRBV20-1 with TRBJ2-3, with no clear D. The CDR3 covers 10 residues. Germline CDR1 and CDR2: DFQATT and SNEGSKA (reference sequence). With 5 bases removed from V and 5 bases from J, the gap between germline ends came to 5 bases. The CDR3 coding sequence is TGCAGTGCTGTGGAAGATACGCAGTATTTT. This gives the protein CSAVEDTQYF.

The chain uses TRBV3-1 and TRBJ2-7, with D hard to call. Trimming took off 4 bases at V and 2 bases at J, with 6 bases between the two ends. The V gene's germline CDR1 is LGHDT and CDR2 YNNKEL (reference sequence). CDR3 length equals 12 residues. This CDR3 is CASSRSTYEQYF. CDR3 nucleotide sequence: TGTGCCAGCAGCCGATCCACCTACGAGCAGTACTTC.

The V gene is TRBV7-2, the J gene TRBJ1-2; D possibly corresponds to TRBD1 (6 bases). This CDR3 is 12 amino acids long. Germline V gene sequence: CDR1 SGHTA, CDR2 FQGNSA. V dropped 11 bases and J dropped 4 bases, with 14 bases sitting between them. In DNA, the CDR3 is TGTGCCTTAATGGGGGGGGCCTATGGCTACACCTTC. Its protein is CALMGGAYGYTF.

This clonotype was observed at least ten times. This chain uses TRBV5-1 with TRBJ2-5; TRBD2 is a possible D gene (6 bases). The V and J ends lost 0 bases and 7 bases respectively, with 16 bases between them. The CDR3 covers 15 residues. CDR1 SGHRS and CDR2 YFSETQ come from the germline V gene. The CDR3 reads CASSLDGSELGTQYF. In nucleotides, the CDR3 is TGCGCCAGCAGCTTGGACGGGAGCGAGTTGGGGACCCAGTACTTC. Complete variable domain (other parts from reference TRBV5-1 and TRBJ2-5): KAGVTQTPRYLIKTRGQQVTLSCSPISGHRSVSWYQQTPGQGLQFLFEYFSETQRNKGNFPGRFSGRQFSNSRSEMNVSTLELGDSALYLCASSLDGSELGTQYFGPGTRLLVL.

This clonotype was seen more than once but under ten times. CDR3 sequence (DNA): TGTGCCATCAGTGAGTCTTGGCTAGGGACTAGCACAGATACGCAGTATTTT. This gives the protein CAISESWLGTSTDTQYF. The chain couples TRBV10-3 to TRBJ2-3; tentatively, D is TRBD2 (6 bases). The V and J ends lost 0 bases and 0 bases respectively, with 13 bases between them. The CDR3 spans 17 residues. Germline CDR1 ENHRY, CDR2 SYGVKD.

This clonotype was seen a few times. The rearrangement uses TRBV12-3 or TRBV12-4 and TRBJ2-1; 9 nucleotides align to TRBD1. The CDR3 extends over 14 amino acids. J lost 7 bases, V lost 1 base, and 2 bases had no gene match. The CDR3 reads CASSLDDRGNEQFF. Here the CDR3 DNA reads TGTGCCAGCAGTTTAGATGACAGGGGGAATGAGCAGTTCTTC.

The CDR3 here is CASSTSGEETQYF. DNA for the CDR3: TGTGCCAGCAGTACTAGCGGAGAAGAGACCCAGTACTTC. The chain couples TRBV9 to TRBJ2-5; 8 bases match TRBD2. CDR1 is SGDLS, CDR2 YYNGEE, per germline. This CDR3 is 13 amino acids long. With 5 bases clipped from V and 3 bases from J, the junction kept 3 bases outside the gene matches.

The rearrangement joins TRBV4-2 to TRBJ2-7; a weak D match, TRBD2 (6 bases). Trimming left V 1 base short and J 4 bases short, with 11 bases between. Germline CDR1 is LGHNA and CDR2 is YNFKEQ. There are 14 residues in the CDR3. CDR3 sequence reads: CASSQGLGEYEQYF. The CDR3 nucleotides are TGTGCCAGCAGCCAAGGACTAGGGGAGTACGAGCAGTACTTC.

The V and J genes are TRBV27 and TRBJ2-1; 7 bases align to TRBD2. This CDR3 is 15 amino acids long. Germline-derived CDR1 and CDR2 are MNHEY and SMNVEV (reference sequence). Unmatched junction bases numbered 9, after V lost 3 bases and J lost 7 bases. The CDR3 bases are TGTGCCAGCAGTTTCGGGACTACCTGGGGAAATGAGCAGTTCTTC. Protein: CASSFGTTWGNEQFF.

DNA of the CDR3: TGTGCCAGCAGTTTAGCGTCGGGGCTCAATGAGCAGTTCTTC. Encoded protein: CASSLASGLNEQFF. The chain is built from TRBV27 and TRBJ2-1, with D perhaps assigned TRBD1 or TRBD2 (5 bases each). V was shortened by 2 bases and J by 6 bases, with 11 bases between the two germline ends. The germline V gene has CDR1 MNHEY and CDR2 SMNVEV (reference sequence). This CDR3 has 14 residues.

This clonotype was counted between two and nine times. The CDR3 loop is CASSPRGFDGYTF. The CDR3 DNA reads as TGTGCCAGCAGCCCTAGAGGGTTTGATGGCTACACCTTC. The chain carries TRBV7-6 and TRBJ1-2; no clear D. Trimming took off 5 bases at V and 6 bases at J, with 13 bases between the two ends. The CDR3 loop spans 13 amino acids. Germline assignment: CDR1 SGHVS and CDR2 FNYEAQ.

This clonotype was counted between two and nine times. The V gene is TRBV15, the J gene TRBJ2-7; D gene uncertain. CDR1 is LNHNV and CDR2 is YYDKDF in the germline V gene (reference sequence). CDR3 length: 14 residues. Deletions cut 5 bases from V and 6 bases from J, with 17 bases between. CDR3 protein: CATSDRLGVSEQYF. Written as DNA, the CDR3 is TGTGCCACCAGCGATAGACTGGGTGTCAGCGAGCAGTACTTC.

This chain joins TRBV4-3 and TRBJ1-5; possibly TRBD1 for D (6 bases). Germline CDR1 is LGHNA and CDR2 is YSLEER. This CDR3 is 19 amino acids long. The V gene lost 4 bases and the J gene lost 1 base, with 23 bases spanning the gap. The CDR3 DNA sequence: TGCGCCAGCAGCCGAGTAGGGGTCCGGACAGCATTGAGCAATCAGCCCCAGCATTTT. Encoded protein: CASSRVGVRTALSNQPQHF.

The genes are TRBV3-1 and TRBJ1-2; maybe TRBD1 (5 bases). Trimming removed 3 bases at V and 6 bases at J, with 17 bases between. In germline, CDR1 is LGHDT, CDR2 YNNKEL (reference sequence). The CDR3 consists of 15 residues. The CDR3 DNA reads as TGTGCCAGCAGCCATGAACGCAGGGAGAAGAATGGCTACACCTTC. It codes for CASSHERREKNGYTF.

The chain couples TRBV10-3 to TRBJ2-7; 7 bases match TRBD1. The V gene end was trimmed by 8 bases and the J gene end by 5 bases; junction bases not matched to a gene: 3. The germline gives CDR1 ENHRY, CDR2 SYGVKD. The CDR3 contains 11 residues. The CDR3 is CAIGQADEQYF. The DNA for the CDR3 is TGTGCCATCGGACAGGCGGACGAGCAGTACTTC.

This clonotype was counted a few times. V is TRBV7-8 and J is TRBJ1-1; the D is unclear. The germline CDR1 and CDR2 sequences are SGHVS and FQNEAQ. CDR3 length: 17 residues. Trimming left V 7 bases short and J 4 bases short, with 25 bases between. DNA of the CDR3: TGTGCCAGCATCCCCCTATGGCGGTTCGGTATTAGCACTGAAGCTTTCTTT. Its protein is CASIPLWRFGISTEAFF.

The chain employs TRBV30 and TRBJ1-1; perhaps TRBD1 as D (6 bases). The V and J ends lost 4 bases and 5 bases respectively, with 17 bases between them. The CDR3 contains 14 residues. Germline CDR1 and CDR2: GTSNPN and SVGIG (reference sequence). The CDR3: CAWNGQMLGTEAFF. For the CDR3, the DNA is TGTGCCTGGAACGGACAGATGCTGGGGACTGAAGCTTTCTTT.

This clonotype was observed a few times. This sequence joins TRBV6-6 and TRBJ2-3, with no clear D. CDR3 size: 13 residues. Germline values: CDR1 MNHNY, CDR2 SVGAGI (reference sequence). V lost 0 bases to trimming and J lost 6 bases, with 7 bases between them. For the CDR3, the DNA is TGTGCCAGCAGTTACTCGGAGTTTGATACGCAGTATTTT. As protein: CASSYSEFDTQYF.

The rearrangement uses TRBV29-1 and TRBJ2-1; D possibly corresponds to TRBD2 (6 bases). The CDR3 consists of 16 residues. CDR1 SQVTM and CDR2 ANQGSEA come from the germline V gene. The V and J ends lost 6 bases and 7 bases respectively, with 25 bases between them. The CDR3 reads CSVQAGPLRYGNEQFF. The CDR3 coding sequence is TGCAGCGTCCAAGCGGGCCCGCTCCGGTACGGGAATGAGCAGTTCTTC.

The sample holds many counts of this clonotype. The chain employs TRBV4-3 and TRBJ2-7, with TRBD2 identical over 10 bases. This CDR3 is built from 16 residues. Germline CDR1 is LGHNA and CDR2 is YSLEER. After removal of 0 bases from V and 6 bases from J, the junction contained 8 bases not matched to a gene. The CDR3 region has the DNA TGCGCCAGCAGCCAAGAGCACCTAGCGGGAGCGGTCGAGCAGTACTTC. This translates into CASSQEHLAGAVEQYF.